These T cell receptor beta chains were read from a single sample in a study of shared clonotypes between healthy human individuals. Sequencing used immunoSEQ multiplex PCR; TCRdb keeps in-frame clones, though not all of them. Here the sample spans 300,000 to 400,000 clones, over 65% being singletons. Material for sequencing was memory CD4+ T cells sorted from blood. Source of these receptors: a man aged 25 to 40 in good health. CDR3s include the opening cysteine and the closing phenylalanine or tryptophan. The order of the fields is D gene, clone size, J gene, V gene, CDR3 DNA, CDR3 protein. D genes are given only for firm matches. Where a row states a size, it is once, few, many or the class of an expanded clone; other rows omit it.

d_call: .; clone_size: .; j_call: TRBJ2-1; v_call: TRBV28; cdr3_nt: TGTGCCAGCACCCGGACGGTGTACAATGAGCAGTTCTTC; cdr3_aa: CASTRTVYNEQFF
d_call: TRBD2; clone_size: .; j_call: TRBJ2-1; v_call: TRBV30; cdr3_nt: TGTGCCTGGAGTGTTAGCGGGAGGTCTGGGGAGCAGTTCTTC; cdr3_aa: CAWSVSGRSGEQFF
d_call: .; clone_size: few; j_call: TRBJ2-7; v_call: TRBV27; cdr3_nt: TGTGCCAGCAGCCCCAAGGGCGGCGAGCAGTACTTC; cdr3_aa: CASSPKGGEQYF
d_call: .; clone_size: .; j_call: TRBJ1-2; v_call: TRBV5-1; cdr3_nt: TGCGCCAGCAGCCCATGGGGTGGAGGATCACCCACTGGCTACACCTTC; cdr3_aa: CASSPWGGGSPTGYTF
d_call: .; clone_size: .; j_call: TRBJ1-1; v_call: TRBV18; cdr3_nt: TGTGCCAGCTCACCACTTGGGGGAGGCCAGGGAGAAGCTTTCTTT; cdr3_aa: CASSPLGGGQGEAFF
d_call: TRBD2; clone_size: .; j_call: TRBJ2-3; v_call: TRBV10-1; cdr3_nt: TGCGCCAGCAGAGCTAGCGGCCAGCCCACAGATACGCAGTATTTT; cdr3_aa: CASRASGQPTDTQYF
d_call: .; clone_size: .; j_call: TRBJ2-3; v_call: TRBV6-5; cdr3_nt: TGTGCCAGCACCGATAAGCGGGTTAGCACAGATACGCAGTATTTT; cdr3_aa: CASTDKRVSTDTQYF
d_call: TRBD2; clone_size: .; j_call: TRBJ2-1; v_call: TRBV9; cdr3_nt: TGTGCCAGCAGCGTGGGGGGACTAGCTGGCTTAAATGAGCAGTTCTTC; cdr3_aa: CASSVGGLAGLNEQFF
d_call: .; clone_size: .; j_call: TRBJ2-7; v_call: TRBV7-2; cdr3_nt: TGTGCCAGCAGCTTAGGAGAGGGCTACGAGCAGTACTTC; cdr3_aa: CASSLGEGYEQYF
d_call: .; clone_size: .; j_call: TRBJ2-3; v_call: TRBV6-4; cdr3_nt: TGTGCCAGCAGAGAACAGGCAGATACGCAGTATTTT; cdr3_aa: CASREQADTQYF
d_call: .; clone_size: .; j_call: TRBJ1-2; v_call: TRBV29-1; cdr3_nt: TGCAGCGTTGAGTGGTGGGGGCAGAAGCAATATGGCTACACCTTC; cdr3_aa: CSVEWWGQKQYGYTF
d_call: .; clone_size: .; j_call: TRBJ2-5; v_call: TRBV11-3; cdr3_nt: TGTGCCAGCAGCTTTACCAGCGCTGAGACCCAGTACTTC; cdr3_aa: CASSFTSAETQYF
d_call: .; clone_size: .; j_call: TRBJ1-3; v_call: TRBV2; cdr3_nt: TGTGCCAGCGTTGGGGGCGTCGGAAACACCATATATTTT; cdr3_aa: CASVGGVGNTIYF
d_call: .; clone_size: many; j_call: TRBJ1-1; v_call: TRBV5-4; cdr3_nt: TGTGCCAGCAGCTTACAATTGGACTGGAACACTGAAGCTTTCTTT; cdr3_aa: CASSLQLDWNTEAFF
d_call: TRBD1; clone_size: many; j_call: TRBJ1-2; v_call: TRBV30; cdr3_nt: TGTGCCTGGGACCCGGGACAGGGATACTATGGCTACACCTTC; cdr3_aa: CAWDPGQGYYGYTF
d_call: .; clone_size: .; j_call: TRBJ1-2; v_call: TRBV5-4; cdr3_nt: TGTGCCAGCAGCTTGACCAACAGGGAGTTGGAATATGGCTACACCTTC; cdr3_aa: CASSLTNRELEYGYTF
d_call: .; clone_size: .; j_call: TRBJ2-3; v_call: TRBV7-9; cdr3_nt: TGTGCCAGCAGCTTACGGACTTTTGATACGCAGTATTTT; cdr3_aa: CASSLRTFDTQYF
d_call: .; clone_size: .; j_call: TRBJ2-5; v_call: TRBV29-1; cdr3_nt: TGCAGCGTTCGCCTAGCTGTAGAGACCCAGTACTTC; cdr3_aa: CSVRLAVETQYF
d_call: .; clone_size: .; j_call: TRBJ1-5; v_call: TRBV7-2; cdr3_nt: TGTGCCAGCAGCTTAGCAGGGACTGATTACAATCAGCCCCAGCATTTT; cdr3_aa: CASSLAGTDYNQPQHF
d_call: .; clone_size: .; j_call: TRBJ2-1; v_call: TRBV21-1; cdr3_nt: TGTGCCAGCAGCAATAGAGGGGTTTTTGGCCCCCCCCAGGGAGATGAGCAGTTCTTC; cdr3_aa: CASSNRGVFGPPQGDEQFF
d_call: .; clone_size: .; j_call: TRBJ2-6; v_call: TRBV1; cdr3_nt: TGCACCAGCAGCCAAGTCCTGAGAGCCGGGGCCAACGTCCTGACTTTC; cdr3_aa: CTSSQVLRAGANVLTF
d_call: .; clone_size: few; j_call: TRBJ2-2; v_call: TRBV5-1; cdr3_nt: TGCGCCAGCAGCTTGCGACAGGGAGGGTCCGCCGGGGAGCTGTTTTTT; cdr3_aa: CASSLRQGGSAGELFF
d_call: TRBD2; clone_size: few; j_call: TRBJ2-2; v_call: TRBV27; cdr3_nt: TGTGCCAGCAGTTTAAAGCCCCGGGAGGAGGAGCTGTTTTTT; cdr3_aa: CASSLKPREEELFF
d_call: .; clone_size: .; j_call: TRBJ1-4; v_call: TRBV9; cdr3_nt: TGTGCCAGCAGCGTGGGGCCGATTAATGAAAAACTGTTTTTT; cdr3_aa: CASSVGPINEKLFF
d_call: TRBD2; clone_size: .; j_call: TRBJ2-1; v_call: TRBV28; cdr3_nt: TGTGCCAGCATCAGAGCGGGAGGGGGCACCCACCAATGGTTCTTC; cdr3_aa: CASIRAGGGTHQWFF
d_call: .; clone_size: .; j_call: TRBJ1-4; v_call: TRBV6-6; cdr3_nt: TGTGCCAGCAGGGACATTGGGATTGAGGGGGAAAAACTGTTTTTT; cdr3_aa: CASRDIGIEGEKLFF
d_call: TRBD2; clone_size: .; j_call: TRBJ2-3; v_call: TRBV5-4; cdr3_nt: TGTGCCAGCAGCCCCGGACTAGCGGGAGCAGCAGATACGCAGTATTTT; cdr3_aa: CASSPGLAGAADTQYF
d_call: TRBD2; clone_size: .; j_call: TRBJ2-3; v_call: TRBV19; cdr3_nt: TGTGCCAGTAGTTCTGGGGGGGATTTGGCCGCAGATACGCAGTATTTT; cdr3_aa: CASSSGGDLAADTQYF
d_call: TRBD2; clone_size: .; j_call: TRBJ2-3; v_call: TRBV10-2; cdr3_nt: TGCGCCAGCAGTGAGTCCGAAGCGGGAAGAGATACGCAGTATTTT; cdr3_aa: CASSESEAGRDTQYF
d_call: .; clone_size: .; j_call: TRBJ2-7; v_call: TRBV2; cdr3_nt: TGTGCCAGCTCCCCCGAGATCCCCCACGAGCAGTACTTC; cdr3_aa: CASSPEIPHEQYF
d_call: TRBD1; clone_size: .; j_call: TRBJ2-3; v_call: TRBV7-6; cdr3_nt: TGTGCCAGCAGCCGCCCCCGGGACAGTAGCACAGATACGCAGTATTTT; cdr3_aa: CASSRPRDSSTDTQYF
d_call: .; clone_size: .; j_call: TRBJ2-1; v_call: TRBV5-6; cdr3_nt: TGTGCCAGCACACCTGGACTGCCGTCAAATGAGCAGTTCTTC; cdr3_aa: CASTPGLPSNEQFF
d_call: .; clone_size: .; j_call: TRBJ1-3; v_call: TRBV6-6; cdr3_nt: TGTGCCAGCACGTCCTCCTCTGGAAACACCATATATTTT; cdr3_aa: CASTSSSGNTIYF
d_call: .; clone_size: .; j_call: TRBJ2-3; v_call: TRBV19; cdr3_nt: TGTGCCAGTATCGGGGGAGCCTCAGATACGCAGTATTTT; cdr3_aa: CASIGGASDTQYF
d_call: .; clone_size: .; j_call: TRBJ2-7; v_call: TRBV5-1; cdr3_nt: TGCGCCAGCAGCCTGGACAGCGGCGGGCTCGAGCAGTACTTC; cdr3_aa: CASSLDSGGLEQYF
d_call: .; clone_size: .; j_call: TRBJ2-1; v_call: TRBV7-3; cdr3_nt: TGTGCCAGCAGCTTCGGTGGACGGACTGAGCAGTTCTTC; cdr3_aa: CASSFGGRTEQFF
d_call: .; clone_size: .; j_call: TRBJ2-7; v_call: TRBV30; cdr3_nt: TGTGCCTGGAGCCAGGGGCGCGGGAGTGGCAACGAGCAGTACTTC; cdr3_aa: CAWSQGRGSGNEQYF
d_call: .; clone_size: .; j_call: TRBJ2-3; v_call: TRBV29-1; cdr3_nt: TGCAGCGCCCGGGCGTCGGGAGATGATACGCAGTATTTT; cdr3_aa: CSARASGDDTQYF
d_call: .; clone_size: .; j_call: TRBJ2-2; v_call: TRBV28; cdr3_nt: TGTGCCAGCAGCATAAATGAGATTAACACCGGGGAGCTGTTTTTT; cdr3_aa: CASSINEINTGELFF
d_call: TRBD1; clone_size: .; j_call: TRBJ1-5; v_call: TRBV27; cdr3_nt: TGTGCCAGCAGTCAGGGGACAGGCGTCTTTCAGCCCCAGCATTTT; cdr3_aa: CASSQGTGVFQPQHF
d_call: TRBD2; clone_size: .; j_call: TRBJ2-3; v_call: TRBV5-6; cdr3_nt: TGTGCCAGCAGCTTTGATCTAGCGGGAGGGCCAGATACGCAGTATTTT; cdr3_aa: CASSFDLAGGPDTQYF
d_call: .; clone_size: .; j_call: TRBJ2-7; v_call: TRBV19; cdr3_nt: TGTGCCAGTAGTAGGCGAGGAGACCCTCCGTACGAGCAGTACTTC; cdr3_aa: CASSRRGDPPYEQYF
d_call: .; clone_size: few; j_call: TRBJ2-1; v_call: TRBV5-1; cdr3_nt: TGCGCCAGCAGCTTGGCGGATGGGTTTGAGCAGTTCTTC; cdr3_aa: CASSLADGFEQFF
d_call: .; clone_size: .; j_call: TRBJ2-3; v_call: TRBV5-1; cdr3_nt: TGCGCCAGCAGCTTAAGGGGGGTTAGGGCAGATACGCAGTATTTT; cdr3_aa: CASSLRGVRADTQYF
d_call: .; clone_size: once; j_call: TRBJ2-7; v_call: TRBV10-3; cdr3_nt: TGTGCCATCAGTGTCAGGGACACCGACTACGAGCAGTACTTC; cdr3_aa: CAISVRDTDYEQYF
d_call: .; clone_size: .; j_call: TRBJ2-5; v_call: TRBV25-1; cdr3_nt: TGTGCCAGCTCCGGGTATCAAGAGACCCAGTACTTC; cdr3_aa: CASSGYQETQYF
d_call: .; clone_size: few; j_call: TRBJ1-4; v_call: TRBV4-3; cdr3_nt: TGCGCCAGCAGCCCCCAAGCCCTACAGGGCGAAAAACTGTTTTTT; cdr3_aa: CASSPQALQGEKLFF
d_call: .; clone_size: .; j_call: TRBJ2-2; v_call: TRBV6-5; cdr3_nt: TGTGCCAGCAGTTACGGGGTGGGCACCGGGGAGCTGTTTTTT; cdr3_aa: CASSYGVGTGELFF
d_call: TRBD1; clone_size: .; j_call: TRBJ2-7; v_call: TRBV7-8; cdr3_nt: TGTGCCAGCAGCTTAGGTAGGACAGGGCGAAAGCTGTACGAGCAGTACTTC; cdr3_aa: CASSLGRTGRKLYEQYF
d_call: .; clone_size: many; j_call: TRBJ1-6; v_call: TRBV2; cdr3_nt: TGTGCCAGCAGCGAGGAGGACAGTTCACCCCTCCACTTT; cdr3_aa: CASSEEDSSPLHF
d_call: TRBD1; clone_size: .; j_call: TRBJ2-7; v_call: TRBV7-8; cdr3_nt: TGTGCCAGCAGCTCGGGACAGGGAGGCGAGCAGTACTTC; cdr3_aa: CASSSGQGGEQYF
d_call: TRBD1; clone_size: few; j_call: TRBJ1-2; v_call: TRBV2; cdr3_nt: TGTGCCAGCAGCAAAACGGACAGGGCTAACTATGGCTACACCTTC; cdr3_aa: CASSKTDRANYGYTF